The entry below gives a single T cell receptor beta chain sequence along with its context. What antigen it recognizes has not been identified. No qualities accompany the bases; no much larger clone lies one base away. The treatment or condition label of this sample denotes: 19 received Ad26.COV2.S at low or high dose, single or two shots; 5 received placebo; per-sample allocation not given. For vaccine and placebo recipients, repertoires were sequenced using samples collected on day 63 after the first injection. In Cohort 1b, about 25 adults aged 18-55 years were enrolled at a single site in Boston, USA, between 29 July and 7 August 2020. Ad26.COV2.S consisted of a replication-incompetent adenovirus type 26 vector by which a prefusion-stabilized SARS-CoV-2 spike protein from the original Wuhan strain was expressed. TCRbeta CDR3 regions were sequenced with the immunoSEQ Assay. After extraction, genomic DNA underwent amplification by bias-controlled multiplex PCR, followed by high-throughput sequencing. In the original analysis: To quantify the absolute abundance of every unique TCRbeta CDR3 region, sequences were collapsed and filtered. T cell fraction was estimated by normalization of TCRbeta template counts to usable DNA, with usable DNA being measured through amplification of reference genes present in all nucleated cells. Repertoire TCRs were annotated as SARS-CoV-2-specific when V gene, CDR3 amino acid sequence and J gene were exactly matched to a known reactive TCR set. MIRA supplied the reference SARS-CoV-2 TCR set, which was filtered for enrichment in COVID-19-positive ImmuneCODE repertoires so that public or cross-reactive TCRs were removed. Using the MIRA antigens, annotated TCRs were further analysed by specific ORF or by position within an ORF. Breadth was defined as the number of annotated unique rearrangements divided by the total number of unique productive rearrangements, and depth was defined as the summed frequency of the annotated unique rearrangements. Group comparisons of TCR breadth used two-sided Wilcoxon rank-sum tests. Here the immuneACCESS table is served through TCRdb, limited to in-frame sequences with V and J called. Missing clones are a known gap in these copies; in checked studies unresolved V genes cover under half, and the rest lacks a known reason. V, J and clone size derive from that table, while D and trimming were established from the DNA sequence. The sample yields around 500,000 clones; approximately 90% were counted once. Around 1.8% of the sample comes from the top ten.

The germline ends are 24 bases apart after V is trimmed by 5 bases and J by 4 bases. The CDR3 goes from the cysteine to the phenylalanine over 17 residues. CDR3 DNA only is kept here, 51 bases in frame from base 1. From a lookup of the germline V gene, CDR1 and CDR2 are KGHSH and LQKENI. These data are taken from a study of Ad26.COV2.S vaccination and SARS-CoV-2 variants (dated by TCRdb to the early 2020s). Looking at the study overall: Donors in the vaccine arm were drawn from COV1001, a multicentre, randomized, double-blind, placebo-controlled phase I-IIa trial testing Ad26.COV2.S in healthy adults. Ad26.COV2.S was administered intramuscularly at a dose of 5x10^10 or 1x10^11 viral particles, either as one shot or as two shots given 56 days apart. TCRbeta repertoire sequencing was used to assess the specificity and breadth of SARS-CoV-2-reactive T cell receptors after Ad26.COV2.S vaccination. The TCR-sequenced set comprised about 32 samples: approximately 20 Ad26.COV2.S vaccine recipients, 5 placebo recipients and 8 SARS-CoV-2 convalescent individuals. Trial participants were randomized into five groups of five, in which low-dose or high-dose Ad26.COV2.S was given once or twice, or placebo was given on both occasions. Blinding of investigators to trial group allocation was maintained during experiments and outcome assessment.

Overall study results and their limits: Substantial breadth of spike-specific CD8+ and CD4+ T cell responses was reported after vaccination. Ad26.COV2.S recipients had higher spike-specific TCR breadth than placebo recipients (P = 0.0014). Vaccine and placebo recipients had comparable non-spike TCR breadth, which fits with the vaccine containing only spike. The study was not powered for comparison of responses between vaccine doses or regimens. It was noted by the authors that total T cell responses may have been underestimated by the TCR breadth and depth analyses.

The V and J segments used are TRBV18 and TRBJ2-7; the D gene is perhaps TRBD1, on 7 matching bases. The sequence derives from a person aged 18-60 years who received the Ad26.COV2.S COVID-19 vaccine or a placebo. Sequences were derived from peripheral blood, sampled in a trial of Ad26.COV2.S vaccine versus placebo. In nucleotide form, the sequence is TGTGCCAGCTCAGCCTCTCGGAGGGGGCAGGGACGTTACGAGCAGTACTTC. Translated, it reads CASSASRRGQGRYEQYF. The variable domain in full, with residues beyond the CDR3 obtained from the reference TRBV18 and TRBJ2-7 genes, is NAGVMQNPRHLVRRRGQEARLRCSPMKGHSHVYWYRQLPEEGLKFMVYLQKENIIDESGMPKERFSAEFPKEGPSILRIQQVVRGDSAAYFCASSASRRGQGRYEQYFGPGTRLTVT.